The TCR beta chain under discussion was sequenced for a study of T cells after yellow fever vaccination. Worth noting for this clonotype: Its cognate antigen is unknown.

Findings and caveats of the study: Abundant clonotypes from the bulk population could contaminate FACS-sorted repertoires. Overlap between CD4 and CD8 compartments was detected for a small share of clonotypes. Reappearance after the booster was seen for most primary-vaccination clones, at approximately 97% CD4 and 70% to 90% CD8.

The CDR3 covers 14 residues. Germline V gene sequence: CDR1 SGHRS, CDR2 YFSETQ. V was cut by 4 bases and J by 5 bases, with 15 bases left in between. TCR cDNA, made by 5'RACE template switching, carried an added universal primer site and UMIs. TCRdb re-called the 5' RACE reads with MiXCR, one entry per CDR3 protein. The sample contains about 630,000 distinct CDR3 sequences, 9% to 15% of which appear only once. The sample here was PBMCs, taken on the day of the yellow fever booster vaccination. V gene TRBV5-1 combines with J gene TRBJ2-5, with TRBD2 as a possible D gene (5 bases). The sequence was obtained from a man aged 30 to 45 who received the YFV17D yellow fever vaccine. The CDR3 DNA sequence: TGCGCCAGCAGCACCCGGGATGCGGGCGAGACCCAGTACTTC. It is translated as CASSTRDAGETQYF.